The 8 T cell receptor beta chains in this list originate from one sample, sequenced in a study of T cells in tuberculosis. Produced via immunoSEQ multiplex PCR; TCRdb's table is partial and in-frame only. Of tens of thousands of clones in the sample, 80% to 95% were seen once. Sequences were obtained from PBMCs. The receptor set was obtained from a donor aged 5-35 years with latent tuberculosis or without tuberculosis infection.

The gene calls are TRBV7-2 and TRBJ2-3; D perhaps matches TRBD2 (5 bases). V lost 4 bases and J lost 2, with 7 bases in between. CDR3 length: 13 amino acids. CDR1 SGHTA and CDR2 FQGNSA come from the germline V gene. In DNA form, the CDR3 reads TGTGCCAGCAGCTCGGGATACACAGATACGCAGTATTTT. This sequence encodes CASSSGYTDTQYF.

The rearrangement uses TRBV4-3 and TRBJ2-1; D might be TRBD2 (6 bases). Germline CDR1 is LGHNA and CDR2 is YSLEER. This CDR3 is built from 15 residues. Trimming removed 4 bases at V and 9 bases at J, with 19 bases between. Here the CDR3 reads CASSPGDFRESEQFF. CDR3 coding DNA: TGCGCCAGCAGCCCGGGGGACTTCCGGGAAAGTGAGCAGTTCTTC.

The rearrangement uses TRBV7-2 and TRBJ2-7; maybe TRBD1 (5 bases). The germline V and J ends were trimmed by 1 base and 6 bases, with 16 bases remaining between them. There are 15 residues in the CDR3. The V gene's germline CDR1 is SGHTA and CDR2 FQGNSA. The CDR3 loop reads CASSLGGNAPSEQYF. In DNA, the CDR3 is TGTGCCAGCAGCTTAGGGGGCAATGCCCCTTCCGAGCAGTACTTC. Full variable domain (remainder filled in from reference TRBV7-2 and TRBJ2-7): GAGVSQSPSNKVTEKGKDVELRCDPISGHTALYWYRQSLGQGLEFLIYFQGNSAPDKSGLPSDRFSAERTGGSVSTLTIQRTQQEDSAVYLCASSLGGNAPSEQYFGPGTRLTVT.

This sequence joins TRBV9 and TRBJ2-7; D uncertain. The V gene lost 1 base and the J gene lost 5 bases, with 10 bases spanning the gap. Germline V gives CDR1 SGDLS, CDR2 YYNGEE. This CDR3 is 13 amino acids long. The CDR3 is CASSVSLSDEQYF. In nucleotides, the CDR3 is TGTGCCAGCAGCGTATCTCTCTCAGACGAGCAGTACTTC.

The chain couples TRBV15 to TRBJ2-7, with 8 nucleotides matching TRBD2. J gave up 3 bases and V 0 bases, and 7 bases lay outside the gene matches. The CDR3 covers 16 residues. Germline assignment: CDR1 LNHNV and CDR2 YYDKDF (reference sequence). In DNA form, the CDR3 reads TGTGCCACCAGCAGAGATTATGGTAGCGGGAACTACGAGCAGTACTTC. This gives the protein CATSRDYGSGNYEQYF.

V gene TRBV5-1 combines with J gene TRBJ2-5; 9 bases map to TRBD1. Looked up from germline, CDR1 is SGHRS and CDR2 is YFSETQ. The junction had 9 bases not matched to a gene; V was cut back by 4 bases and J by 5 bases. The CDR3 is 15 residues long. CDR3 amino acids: CASSVSTGGHETQYF. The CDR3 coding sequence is TGCGCCAGCAGCGTAAGCACAGGGGGCCACGAGACCCAGTACTTC.

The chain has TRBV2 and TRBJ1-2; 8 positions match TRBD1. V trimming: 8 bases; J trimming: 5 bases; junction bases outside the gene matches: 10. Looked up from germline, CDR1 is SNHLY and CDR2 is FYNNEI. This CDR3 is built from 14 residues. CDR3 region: CASRSGQGGYGYTF. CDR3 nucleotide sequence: TGTGCCAGCCGATCTGGACAGGGAGGGTATGGCTACACCTTC.

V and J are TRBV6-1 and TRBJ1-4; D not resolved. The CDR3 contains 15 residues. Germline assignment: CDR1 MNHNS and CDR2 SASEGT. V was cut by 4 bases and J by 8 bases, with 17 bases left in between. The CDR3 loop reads CASSGRRWIEEKLFF. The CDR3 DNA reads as TGTGCCAGCAGTGGTAGGCGGTGGATTGAGGAAAAACTGTTTTTT.